Below, 30 T cell receptor beta chains from the same sample are listed, as sequenced in a study of T cell changes during pregnancy in multiple sclerosis. The protocol was immunoSEQ multiplex PCR, while the TCRdb copy is restricted to in-frame clones and leaves out a portion. The sample has approximately 100,000 clones, about nine tenths seen once. The sample was peripheral blood, taken in the second trimester of pregnancy. The receptors derive from a female donor with multiple sclerosis, enrolled in a pregnancy study.

The chain carries TRBV7-2 and TRBJ2-1; no clear D. Trimming left V 2 bases short and J 2 bases short, with 10 bases between. The germline CDR1 and CDR2 sequences are SGHTA and FQGNSA. This CDR3 region has 15 residues. CDR3 DNA: TGTGCCAGCAGCTTATACGGCAGGACCTACAATGAGCAGTTCTTC. Its translation is CASSLYGRTYNEQFF.

This chain uses TRBV5-4 with TRBJ2-7, with 7 nucleotides matching TRBD2. Germline-derived CDR1 and CDR2 are SGHNT and YYREEE (reference sequence). The V segment lost 0 bases and the J segment 1 base; nucleotides outside the gene matches: 7. This CDR3 is built from 16 residues. CDR3 protein: CASSLEPAGISYEQYF. CDR3 sequence (DNA): TGTGCCAGCAGCTTGGAGCCAGCGGGAATTTCCTACGAGCAGTACTTC. The entire variable domain, with the rest obtained from reference TRBV5-4 and TRBJ2-7, is as follows: ETGVTQSPTHLIKTRGQQVTLRCSSQSGHNTVSWYQQALGQGPQFIFQYYREEENGRGNFPPRFSGLQFPNYSSELNVNALELDDSALYLCASSLEPAGISYEQYFGPGTRLTVT.

The chain combines TRBV11-2 with TRBJ2-7; 7 nucleotides agree with TRBD1. Trimming at V came to 1 base and at J to 1 base, leaving 7 bases not matched to a gene. Germline CDR1 is SGHAT and CDR2 is FQNNGV. The CDR3 loop spans 16 amino acids. For the CDR3, the DNA is TGTGCCAGCAGCTTAGTTACAGGGGTGTTATCCTACGAGCAGTACTTC. Its protein product is CASSLVTGVLSYEQYF.

V is TRBV5-6 and J is TRBJ2-7; a weak D match, TRBD2 (7 bases). The CDR3 contains 16 residues. The V end lost 3 bases, the J end lost 0 bases, and 16 bases lay between the germline ends. Germline V gene sequence: CDR1 SGHDT, CDR2 YYEEEE. DNA of the CDR3: TGTGCCAGCAGCTCAGTTGCGGGGGCAAGCTCCTACGAGCAGTACTTC. It specifies CASSSVAGASSYEQYF.

V is TRBV27 and J is TRBJ2-7; 12 bases align to TRBD2. CDR1 and CDR2 from the germline V gene are MNHEY and SMNVEV (reference sequence). There are 19 residues in the CDR3. V was pared by 3 bases and J by 2 bases, with 14 bases of the junction left unmatched. The CDR3: CASSLRKTSGRGGPYEQYF. Written as DNA, the CDR3 is TGTGCCAGCAGTTTGCGCAAGACTAGCGGGAGAGGGGGCCCCTACGAGCAGTACTTC.

The chain employs TRBV7-2 and TRBJ1-1; 7 bases map to TRBD1. Germline CDR1 reads SGHTA; CDR2 reads FQGNSA. The junction had 4 bases not matched to a gene; V was cut back by 5 bases and J by 1 base. The CDR3 spans 14 residues. As DNA, the CDR3 is TGTGCCAGCAGCCCCGGGACAGCGAACACTGAAGCTTTCTTT. It codes for CASSPGTANTEAFF.

The chain employs TRBV9 and TRBJ1-4, with D uncertain. Germline assignment: CDR1 SGDLS and CDR2 YYNGEE. The V and J ends lost 0 bases and 8 bases respectively, with 11 bases between them. This CDR3 contains 14 residues. The CDR3: CASSVEGRREKLFF. CDR3 DNA sequence: TGTGCCAGCAGCGTAGAAGGGAGGAGGGAAAAACTGTTTTTT.

This clone was detected once. The chain joins TRBV5-4 to TRBJ2-1; D call uncertain. The CDR3 consists of 12 residues. CDR1 is SGHNT, CDR2 YYREEE, per germline (reference sequence). The ends were cut back, 0 bases at V and 7 bases at J, with 5 bases in the middle. The CDR3 loop reads CASSLGINEQFF. Here the CDR3 DNA reads TGTGCCAGCAGCTTGGGTATTAATGAGCAGTTCTTC.

This chain links TRBV5-6 with TRBJ2-3; 8 bases line up with TRBD1. Germline V gene sequence: CDR1 SGHDT, CDR2 YYEEEE. CDR3 length: 17 residues. The V segment lost 3 bases and the J segment 2 bases; nucleotides outside the gene matches: 11. In DNA form, the CDR3 reads TGTGCCAGCAGCTCCCTGACAGGGGACTCTCTCACAGATACGCAGTATTTT. Translated, it gives CASSSLTGDSLTDTQYF.

V and J are TRBV9 and TRBJ2-3, with 9 nucleotides matching TRBD1. The trim removed 4 bases at V and 1 base at J, leaving 4 bases unmatched. Germline CDR1 is SGDLS and CDR2 is YYNGEE. This CDR3 spans 15 amino acids. The CDR3 DNA reads as TGTGCCAGCAGCCTCGGGACAGGGCGCACAGATACGCAGTATTTT. Amino acids: CASSLGTGRTDTQYF.

V usage is TRBV6-5 and J usage is TRBJ1-3, with D tentatively TRBD1 (6 bases). The CDR3 runs 14 residues. Looked up from germline, CDR1 is MNHEY and CDR2 is SVGAGI. Trimming stripped 5 bases from V and 4 bases from J, with 12 bases between. The CDR3 region is CASSNGGPGNTIYF. In DNA, the CDR3 is TGTGCCAGCAGTAACGGGGGGCCAGGAAACACCATATATTTT.

This chain's CDR3 is CASSLGLAGYNEQFF. Written as DNA, the CDR3 is TGTGCCAGCAGCTTGGGGCTAGCGGGGTACAATGAGCAGTTCTTC. The chain uses TRBV5-8 and TRBJ2-1, with 9 positions matching TRBD2. The ends lost 0 bases at V and 4 bases at J; junction bases unmatched: 2. The CDR3 contains 15 residues. The germline V gene encodes CDR1 SGHTS and CDR2 YDEGEE.

The chain combines TRBV5-1 with TRBJ2-3; D might be TRBD1 (6 bases). The CDR3 is 14 amino acids. Per germline, CDR1 SGHRS and CDR2 YFSETQ. The V gene lost 4 bases and the J gene lost 2 bases, with 11 bases spanning the gap. CDR3 sequence: CASSLTGYTDTQYF. CDR3 DNA sequence: TGCGCCAGCAGCCTGACAGGATACACAGATACGCAGTATTTT.

V and J are TRBV6-5 and TRBJ2-1, with D tentatively TRBD2 (6 bases). The CDR3 loop spans 14 amino acids. Germline V gene lookup returns CDR1 MNHEY and CDR2 SVGAGI. V was pared by 3 bases and J by 2 bases, with 8 bases between. CDR3 amino acids: CASSYERAYNEQFF. CDR3 DNA: TGTGCCAGCAGTTATGAGCGGGCCTACAATGAGCAGTTCTTC.

V usage is TRBV25-1 and J usage is TRBJ2-2, with D hard to call. V lost 5 bases, J lost 9 bases, and 16 bases lay in between. CDR3 length: 14 residues. Germline V gives CDR1 MGHDK, CDR2 SYGVNS. The CDR3 DNA follows: TGTGCCAGCAGTCCCCTTGGTGGCGGCCGGGAGCTGTTTTTT. Translation gives CASSPLGGGRELFF. The variable domain in full, completed from reference TRBV25-1 and TRBJ2-2, reads EADIYQTPRYLVIGTGKKITLECSQTMGHDKMYWYQQDPGMELHLIHYSYGVNSTEKGDLSSESTVSRIRTEHFPLTLESARPSHTSQYLCASSPLGGGRELFFGEGSRLTVL.

In nucleotides, the CDR3 is TGTGCCAGCAGTTTATTGAGCTCCTACAATGAGCAGTTCTTC. It is translated as CASSLLSSYNEQFF. The chain recombines TRBV27 with TRBJ2-1; no firm D call. V was cut by 1 base and J by 0 bases, with 4 bases left in between. CDR1 is MNHEY and CDR2 is SMNVEV in the germline V gene (reference sequence). This CDR3 comprises 14 residues.

The rearrangement links TRBV9 to TRBJ2-1; D is unclear. The CDR3 totals 13 residues. In germline, CDR1 is SGDLS, CDR2 YYNGEE. V lost 5 bases and J 5 bases, leaving 11 bases between the germline ends. CDR3 sequence reads: CASSNRVNNEQFF. The CDR3 nucleotides read TGTGCCAGCAGTAATCGGGTTAACAATGAGCAGTTCTTC.

The CDR3 coding sequence is TGTGCCAGCAGTTCCATAGGGGTGAACACTGAAGCTTTCTTT. Protein product: CASSSIGVNTEAFF. The V gene is TRBV28, the J gene TRBJ1-1, with D perhaps matching TRBD1 (5 bases). Trimming shortened V by 4 bases and J by 0 bases, and 9 bases separated the two germline ends. The CDR3 loop spans 14 amino acids. Per germline, CDR1 MDHEN and CDR2 SYDVKM.

The chain is built from TRBV9 and TRBJ2-1; TRBD2 agrees at 12 bases. V dropped 4 bases and J dropped 7; count of bases not matched to a gene: 9. In germline, CDR1 is SGDLS, CDR2 YYNGEE. This CDR3 is built from 16 residues. CDR3 nucleotides: TGTGCCAGCAGCTTACTTCTAGCGGGAGGGAGGAATGAGCAGTTCTTC. This gives the protein CASSLLLAGGRNEQFF. Variable domain in full (rest from reference TRBV9 and TRBJ2-1): DSGVTQTPKHLITATGQRVTLRCSPRSGDLSVYWYQQSLDQGLQFLIQYYNGEERAKGNILERFSAQQFPDLHSELNLSSLELGDSALYFCASSLLLAGGRNEQFFGPGTRLTVL.

The chain combines TRBV4-1 with TRBJ2-3, with 7 positions matching TRBD2. The CDR3 loop spans 15 amino acids. The germline V gene has CDR1 MGHRA and CDR2 YSYEKL. The J segment lost 0 bases and the V segment lost 4 bases, leaving 4 bases of the junction unmatched. The CDR3 bases are TGCGCCAGCAGCCCACTAGCGCCTAGCACAGATACGCAGTATTTT. Amino acids: CASSPLAPSTDTQYF.

The chain has TRBV28 and TRBJ2-7; no clear D. CDR1 and CDR2 (germline): MDHEN, SYDVKM. Trimming stripped 1 base from V and 3 bases from J, with 7 bases between. The CDR3 covers 13 residues. The CDR3 spells CASSLLGDYEQYF. The CDR3 DNA is TGTGCCAGCAGTTTATTGGGCGACTACGAGCAGTACTTC.

The chain is built from TRBV9 and TRBJ2-2, with D possibly TRBD1 on 6 matching bases. Germline CDR1 reads SGDLS; CDR2 reads YYNGEE. V was clipped by 3 bases and J by 5 bases, with 20 bases between them. This CDR3 region has 17 residues. For the CDR3, the DNA is TGTGCCAGCAGCGAGACGGGCAGAGGGGGTAAAACCGGGGAGCTGTTTTTT. It codes for CASSETGRGGKTGELFF.

The chain is built from TRBV11-2 and TRBJ2-7, with 7 bases aligning to TRBD1. The CDR3 runs to 16 residues. Trimming cost V 4 bases and J 2 bases; bases outside gene matches: 11. Germline V gives CDR1 SGHAT, CDR2 FQNNGV. The CDR3 region has the DNA TGTGCCAGCAGCTCCCCTACGACAGGGAAGCCCTACGAGCAGTACTTC. This sequence encodes CASSSPTTGKPYEQYF.

The chain couples TRBV4-3 to TRBJ1-6; D not resolved. V shed 2 bases and J shed 9 bases, with 14 bases lying between them. CDR3 size: 15 residues. From germline, CDR1 is LGHNA and CDR2 YSLEER. CDR3 protein: CASSQNLNPGSPLHF. CDR3 in DNA: TGCGCCAGCAGCCAAAATTTGAACCCCGGTTCACCCCTCCACTTT.

The chain employs TRBV7-9 and TRBJ1-4, with D hard to call. Trimming removed 5 bases from V and 7 bases from J, with 5 bases in between. This CDR3 is built from 11 residues. Germline V gene data show CDR1 as SEHNR and CDR2 as FQNEAQ (reference sequence). The CDR3 DNA sequence: TGTGCCAGCAGCAATAGTGAAAAACTGTTTTTT. Encoded protein: CASSNSEKLFF.

The gene calls are TRBV6-6 and TRBJ2-3; 7 nucleotides agree with TRBD2. This CDR3 contains 16 residues. V shed 2 bases and J 6 bases; nucleotides not matched to a gene: 11. CDR1 is MNHNY and CDR2 is SVGAGI in the germline V gene (reference sequence). The CDR3 sequence is CASSYRGAGAKDTQYF. DNA for the CDR3: TGTGCCAGCAGTTACCGCGGCGCGGGAGCGAAGGATACGCAGTATTTT.

V usage is TRBV5-4 and J usage is TRBJ1-2, with no clear D. The germline V gene has CDR1 SGHNT and CDR2 YYREEE (reference sequence). CDR3 length: 15 amino acids. The V and J ends lost 0 bases and 4 bases respectively, with 13 bases between them. CDR3 bases: TGTGCCAGCAGCTTGGTTGCGCGGAATTCCTATGGCTACACCTTC. This gives the protein CASSLVARNSYGYTF.

The chain has TRBV15 and TRBJ2-3; TRBD2 matches at 8 bases. Looked up from germline, CDR1 is LNHNV and CDR2 is YYDKDF (reference sequence). After removal of 3 bases from V and 3 bases from J, the junction contained 8 bases not matched to a gene. CDR3 length: 16 amino acids. The CDR3 nucleotides read TGTGCCACCAGCAGCGCCCCGGGAGGGCTGACAGATACGCAGTATTTT. The encoded protein is CATSSAPGGLTDTQYF.

This clone has only one observation. For the CDR3, the DNA is TGTGCCAGCACCCTATCCTTTTCCTACGAGCAGTACTTC. It translates to CASTLSFSYEQYF. The J gene is TRBJ2-7, the V gene TRBV7-8; D not certain. With 7 bases removed from V and 1 base from J, the gap between germline ends came to 11 bases. This CDR3 is built from 13 residues. Germline V gene data show CDR1 as SGHVS and CDR2 as FQNEAQ.

In its sample, this clone was seen once. The chain uses TRBV19 and TRBJ2-7; 9 bases fit TRBD1. The ends lost 7 bases at V and 7 bases at J; junction bases unmatched: 8. The CDR3 runs 13 residues. Germline assignment: CDR1 LNHDA and CDR2 SQIVND (reference sequence). Here the CDR3 DNA reads TGTGCCAGTACCGGGACAGGGCTTGGGGAGCAGTACTTC. Its translation: CASTGTGLGEQYF.